The entry that follows covers one T cell receptor (beta chain) sequence. Its antigen is currently unknown. This CDR3 contains 13 residues. Germline V gene sequence: CDR1 LNHDA, CDR2 SQIVND (reference sequence). Trimming pared 3 bases from V and 5 bases from J, leaving 10 bases between. The sample is drawn from a study of cytomegalovirus exposure and HLA in healthy donors. In the PCR, 60 Vbeta and 13 Jbeta primers were used. The repertoire was sequenced with immunoSEQ multiplex PCR; TCRdb's copy has only in-frame clones and lacks some. The sample includes approximately 110,000 clones, about 78% of them seen just once. Study-wide points: Per published reports, the classifier diagnosed cytomegalovirus status with high specificity and sensitivity. In a later analysis, most CMV-associated TCR beta chains appeared HLA-restricted.

What was sequenced was PBMCs. The receptor comes from a woman in her 40s in good health and CMV-seropositive. V usage is TRBV19 and J usage is TRBJ2-5; no definite D call. CDR3 coding DNA: TGTGCCAGTAGTATCATGGTAGCCGAGACCCAGTACTTC. Its translation is CASSIMVAETQYF. Full variable domain (missing parts from reference TRBV19 and TRBJ2-5): DGGITQSPKYLFRKEGQNVTLSCEQNLNHDAMYWYRQDPGQGLRLIYYSQIVNDFQKGDIAEGYSVSREKKESFPLTVTSAQKNPTAFYLCASSIMVAETQYFGPGTRLLVL.